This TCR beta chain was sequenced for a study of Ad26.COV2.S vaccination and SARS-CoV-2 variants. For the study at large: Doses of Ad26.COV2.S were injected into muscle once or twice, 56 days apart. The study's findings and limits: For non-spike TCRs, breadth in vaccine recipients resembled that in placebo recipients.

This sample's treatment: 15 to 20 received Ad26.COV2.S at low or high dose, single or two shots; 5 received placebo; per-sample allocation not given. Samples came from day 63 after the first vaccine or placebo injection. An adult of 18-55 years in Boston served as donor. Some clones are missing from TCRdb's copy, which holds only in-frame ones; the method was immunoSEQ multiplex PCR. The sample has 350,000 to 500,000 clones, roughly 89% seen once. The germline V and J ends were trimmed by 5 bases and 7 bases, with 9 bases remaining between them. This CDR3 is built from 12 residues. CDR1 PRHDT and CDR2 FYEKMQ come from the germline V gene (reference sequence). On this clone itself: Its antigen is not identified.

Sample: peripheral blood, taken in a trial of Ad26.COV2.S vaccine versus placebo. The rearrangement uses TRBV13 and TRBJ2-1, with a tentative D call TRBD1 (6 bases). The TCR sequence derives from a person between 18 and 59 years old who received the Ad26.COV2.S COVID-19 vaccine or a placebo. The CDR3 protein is CASSQQGNEQFF. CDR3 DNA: TGTGCCAGCAGCCAACAGGGAAATGAGCAGTTCTTC.